This TCR beta chain was identified in a study of T cells expressing NK-cell markers. About the study: Sorted CD3+CD56+NKG2C+, CD3+CD56+NKG2C- and CD3+CD56-NKG2C+ T-cell subsets were beta-chain profiled. Study results and caveats: In four donors, these clonotypes also led the CD3+CD56-NKG2C+ fraction. Clones of NKG2C+ T cells that had expanded were of unclear HCMV specificity.

Germline CDR1 is WSHSY and CDR2 is SAAADI. The CDR3 length is 17 residues. TCR beta libraries carry UMIs added by 5'RACE template switching. From the 5' RACE reads, TCRdb lists one entry per CDR3 protein and no DNA. Recorded for this sample: over 350,000 distinct CDR3 sequences. Turning to this clonotype: Its matching antigen is unknown.

This receptor was taken from a woman aged 45-65 years in good health. The source material was blood T cells: a sorted CD56 or NKG2C T cell subset, CD4+ or CD8+ T cells, or bulk PBMC T cells (not recorded which). The chain has TRBV10-2 and TRBJ2-2; the D call of TRBD1 rests on TCRdb alone, since no DNA is present to check it. The CDR3 sequence is CASSESGTVIGTGELFF.